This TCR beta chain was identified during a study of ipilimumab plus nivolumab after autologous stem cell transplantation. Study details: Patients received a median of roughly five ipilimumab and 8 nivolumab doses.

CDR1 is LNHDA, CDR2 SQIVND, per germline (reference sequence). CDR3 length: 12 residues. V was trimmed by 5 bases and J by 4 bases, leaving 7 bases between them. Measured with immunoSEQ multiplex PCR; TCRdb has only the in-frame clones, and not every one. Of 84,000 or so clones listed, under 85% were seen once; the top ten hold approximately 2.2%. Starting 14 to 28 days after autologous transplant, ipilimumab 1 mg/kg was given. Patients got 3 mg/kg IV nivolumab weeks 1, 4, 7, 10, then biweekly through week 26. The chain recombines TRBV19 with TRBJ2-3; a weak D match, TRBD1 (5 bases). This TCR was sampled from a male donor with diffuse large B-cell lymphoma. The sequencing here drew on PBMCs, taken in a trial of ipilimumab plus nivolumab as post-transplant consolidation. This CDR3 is CASSETADTQYF. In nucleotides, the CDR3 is TGTGCCAGTAGTGAGACAGCAGATACGCAGTATTTT.